The T cell receptor beta chain under discussion was sequenced for a study of CD8 T cells in Susac syndrome. Trimming removed 6 bases from V and 3 bases from J, with 15 bases in between. The CDR3 has 15 residues. A quantity of roughly 0.5 to 1 ug RNA underwent reverse transcription using random hexamers. Amplification of the TCR beta CDR3 was carried out by immunoSEQ multiplex PCR, which spanned a total of 54 Vbeta and 13 Jbeta segments. Each CDR3 protein is one row after TCRdb ran MiXCR on the immunoSEQ multiplex PCR reads. The sample records 130,000 to 150,000 distinct CDR3 sequences, roughly 95% being singletons. TCR beta from blood CD8+ and CD4+ T cells was sequenced. The TEMRA cells underwent FACS enrichment, while the CD8+ and CD4+ T cells underwent negative isolation. This clonotype came up once.

Sequencing was done on a sample of CD4+ T cells from PBMCs. The sequence was collected from a human donor in good health. The chain is built from TRBV12-3 or TRBV12-4 and TRBJ2-1; tentative D call: TRBD1 (6 bases). The DNA for the CDR3 is TGTGCCAGCAGGCCCGGGACAAACGTCTACAATGAGCAGTTCTTC. Its translation: CASRPGTNVYNEQFF.